This T cell receptor beta chain was retrieved from a study of response to subunit inactivated influenza vaccine. The study's findings and limits: A suggestion made by the authors is that each seasonal influenza vaccination recruits few new T cells.

Per germline, CDR1 MDHEN and CDR2 SYDVKM. V was pared by 6 bases and J by 3 bases, with 9 bases between. The CDR3 has 13 amino acids. With regard to this clonotype: Its antigen remains unidentified.

TCRdb reprocessed the RT-PCR reads with MiXCR, giving one entry per CDR3 protein. The repertoire has 550,000 to 650,000 distinct CDR3 sequences, about 10% of them found once; the top ten carry 9.5% to 13%. This rearrangement joins TRBV28 to TRBJ2-1; D remains unclear. This clonotype originated in a man aged 50-60 years who received an inactivated influenza vaccine. This specimen consisted of PBMCs from blood, obtained on the day of vaccination. The CDR3 nucleotides read TGTGCCAGCAGCCTGGACCACTACAATGAGCAGTTCTTC. As protein: CASSLDHYNEQFF.